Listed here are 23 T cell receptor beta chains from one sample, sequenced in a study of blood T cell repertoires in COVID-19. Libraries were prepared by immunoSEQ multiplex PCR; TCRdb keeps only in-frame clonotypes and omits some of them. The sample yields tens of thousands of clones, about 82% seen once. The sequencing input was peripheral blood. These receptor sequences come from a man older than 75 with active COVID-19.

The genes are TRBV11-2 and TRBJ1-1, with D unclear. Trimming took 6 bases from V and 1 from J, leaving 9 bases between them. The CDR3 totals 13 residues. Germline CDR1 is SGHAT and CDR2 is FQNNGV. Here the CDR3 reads CASRQRGNTEAFF. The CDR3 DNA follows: TGTGCCAGCAGACAAAGAGGGAACACTGAAGCTTTCTTT.

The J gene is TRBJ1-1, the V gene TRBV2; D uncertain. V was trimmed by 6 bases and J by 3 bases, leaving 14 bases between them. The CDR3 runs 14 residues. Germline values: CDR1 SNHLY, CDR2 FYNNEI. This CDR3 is CASSPERDYTEAFF. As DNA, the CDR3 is TGTGCCAGCAGCCCAGAAAGAGACTACACTGAAGCTTTCTTT.

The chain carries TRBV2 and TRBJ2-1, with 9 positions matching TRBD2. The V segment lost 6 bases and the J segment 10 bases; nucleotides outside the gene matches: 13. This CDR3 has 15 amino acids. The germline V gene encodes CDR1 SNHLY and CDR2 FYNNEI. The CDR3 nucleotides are TGTGCCAGCAGCCTTCCTAGCGGGATTAAGTTGGAGCAGTTCTTC. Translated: CASSLPSGIKLEQFF.

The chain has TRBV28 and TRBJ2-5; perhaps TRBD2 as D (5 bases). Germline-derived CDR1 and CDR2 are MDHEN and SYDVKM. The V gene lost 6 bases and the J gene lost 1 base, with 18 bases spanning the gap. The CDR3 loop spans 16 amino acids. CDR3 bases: TGTGCCAGCAGCCGACCCTCAAGCGGAAGCCAAGAGACCCAGTACTTC. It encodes CASSRPSSGSQETQYF.

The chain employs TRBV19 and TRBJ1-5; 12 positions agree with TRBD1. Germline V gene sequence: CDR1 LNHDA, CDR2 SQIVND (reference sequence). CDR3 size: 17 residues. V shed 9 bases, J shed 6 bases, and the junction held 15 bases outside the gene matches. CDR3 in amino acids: CASHTRAGTGGVQPQHF. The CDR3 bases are TGTGCCAGCCATACACGAGCCGGGACAGGGGGCGTTCAGCCCCAGCATTTT.

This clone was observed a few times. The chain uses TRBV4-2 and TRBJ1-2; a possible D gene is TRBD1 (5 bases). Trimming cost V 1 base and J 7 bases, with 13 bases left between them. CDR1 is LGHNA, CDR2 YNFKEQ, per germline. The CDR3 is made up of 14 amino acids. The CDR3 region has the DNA TGTGCCAGCAGCCAAGGGGCAGGGCAGGTTGGCTACACCTTC. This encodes CASSQGAGQVGYTF.

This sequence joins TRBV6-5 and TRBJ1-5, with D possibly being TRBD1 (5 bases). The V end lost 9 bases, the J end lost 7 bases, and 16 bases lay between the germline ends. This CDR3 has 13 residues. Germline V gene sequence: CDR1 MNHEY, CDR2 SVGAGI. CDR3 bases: TGTGCCAGTGGCCCGGGGGGGTCGCAGCCCCAGCATTTT. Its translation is CASGPGGSQPQHF.

The CDR3 DNA reads TGTGCCAGCTCATTCCGGCAATCCGGGACTAGCGGACAAAATGAGCAGTTCTTC. Protein: CASSFRQSGTSGQNEQFF. The rearrangement links TRBV18 to TRBJ2-1, with 11 bases that match TRBD2. This CDR3 is built from 18 residues. Germline trimming cut 5 bases from V and 7 bases from J; bases unmatched to any gene: 16. In germline, CDR1 is KGHSH, CDR2 LQKENI. The full variable domain, rest sourced from reference TRBV18 and TRBJ2-1, is NAGVMQNPRHLVRRRGQEARLRCSPMKGHSHVYWYRQLPEEGLKFMVYLQKENIIDESGMPKERFSAEFPKEGPSILRIQQVVRGDSAAYFCASSFRQSGTSGQNEQFFGPGTRLTVL.

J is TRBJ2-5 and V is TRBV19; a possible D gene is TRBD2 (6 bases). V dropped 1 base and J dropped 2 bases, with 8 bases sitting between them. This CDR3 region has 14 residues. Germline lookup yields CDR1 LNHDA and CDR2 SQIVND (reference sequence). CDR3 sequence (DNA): TGTGCCAGTAGTATAGGACTAGATCAAGAGACCCAGTACTTC. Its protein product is CASSIGLDQETQYF.

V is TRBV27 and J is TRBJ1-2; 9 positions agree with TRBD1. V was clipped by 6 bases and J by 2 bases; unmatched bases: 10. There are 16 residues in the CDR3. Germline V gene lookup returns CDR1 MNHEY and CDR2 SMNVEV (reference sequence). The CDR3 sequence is CASSPATGTGNYGYTF. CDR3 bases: TGTGCCAGCAGCCCCGCCACCGGGACAGGGAACTATGGCTACACCTTC.

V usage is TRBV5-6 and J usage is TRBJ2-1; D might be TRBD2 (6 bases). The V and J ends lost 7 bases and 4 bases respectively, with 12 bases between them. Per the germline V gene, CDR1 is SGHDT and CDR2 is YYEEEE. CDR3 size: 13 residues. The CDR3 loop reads CASYRDSYNEQFF. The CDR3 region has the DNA TGTGCCAGCTACCGGGACTCTTACAATGAGCAGTTCTTC.

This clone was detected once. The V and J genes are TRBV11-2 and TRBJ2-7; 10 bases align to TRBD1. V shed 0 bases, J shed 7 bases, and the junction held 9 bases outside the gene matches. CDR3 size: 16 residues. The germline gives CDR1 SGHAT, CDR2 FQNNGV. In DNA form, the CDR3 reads TGTGCCAGCAGCTTAGAACAGACAGGGGGCCCGAGGGAGCAGTACTTC. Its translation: CASSLEQTGGPREQYF.

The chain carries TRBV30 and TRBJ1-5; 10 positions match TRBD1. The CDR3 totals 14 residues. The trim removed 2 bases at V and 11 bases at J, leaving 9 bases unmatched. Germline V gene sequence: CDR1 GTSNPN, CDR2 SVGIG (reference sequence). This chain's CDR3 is CAWSTGQGPLAQHF. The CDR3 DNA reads TGTGCCTGGAGTACGGGACAGGGGCCGCTGGCCCAGCATTTT.

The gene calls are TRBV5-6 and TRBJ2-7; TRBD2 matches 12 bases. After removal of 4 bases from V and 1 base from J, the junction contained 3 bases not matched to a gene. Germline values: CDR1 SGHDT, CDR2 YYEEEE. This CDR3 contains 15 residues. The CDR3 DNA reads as TGTGCCAGCAGCCAACTAGCGGGAGGATCCTACGAGCAGTACTTC. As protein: CASSQLAGGSYEQYF.

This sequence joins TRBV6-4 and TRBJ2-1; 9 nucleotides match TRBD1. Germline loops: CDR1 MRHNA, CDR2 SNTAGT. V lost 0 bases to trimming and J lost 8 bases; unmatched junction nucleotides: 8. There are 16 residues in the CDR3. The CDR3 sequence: CASSDSGTGWVDEQFF. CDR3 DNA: TGTGCCAGCAGTGACTCCGGGACAGGGTGGGTTGATGAGCAGTTCTTC.

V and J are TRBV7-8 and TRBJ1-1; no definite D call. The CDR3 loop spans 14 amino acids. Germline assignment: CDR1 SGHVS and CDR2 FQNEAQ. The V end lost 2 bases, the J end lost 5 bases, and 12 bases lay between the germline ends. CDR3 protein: CASSLIKGGTEAFF. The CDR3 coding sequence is TGTGCCAGCAGCTTAATTAAGGGCGGGACTGAAGCTTTCTTT.

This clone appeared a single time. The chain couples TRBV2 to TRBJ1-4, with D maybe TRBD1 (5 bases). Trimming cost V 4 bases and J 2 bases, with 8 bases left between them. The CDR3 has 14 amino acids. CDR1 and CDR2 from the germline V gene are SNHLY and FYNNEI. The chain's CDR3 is CASSAGYTNEKLFF. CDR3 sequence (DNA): TGTGCCAGCAGTGCAGGGTACACTAATGAAAAACTGTTTTTT.

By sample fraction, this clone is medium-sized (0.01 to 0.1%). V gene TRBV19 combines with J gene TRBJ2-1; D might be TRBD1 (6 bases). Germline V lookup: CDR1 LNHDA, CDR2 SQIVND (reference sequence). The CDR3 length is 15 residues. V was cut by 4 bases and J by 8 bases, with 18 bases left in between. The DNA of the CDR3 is TGTGCCAGTAGTACGATAGGGGGAGAGGGGTATGAGCAGTTCTTC. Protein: CASSTIGGEGYEQFF.

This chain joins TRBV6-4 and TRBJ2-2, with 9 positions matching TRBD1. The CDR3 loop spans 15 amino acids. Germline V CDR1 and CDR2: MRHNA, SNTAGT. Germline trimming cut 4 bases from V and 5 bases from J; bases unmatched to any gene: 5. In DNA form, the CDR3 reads TGTGCCAGCAGTGTAGGCGGGACAGGGACCGGGGAGCTGTTTTTT. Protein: CASSVGGTGTGELFF.

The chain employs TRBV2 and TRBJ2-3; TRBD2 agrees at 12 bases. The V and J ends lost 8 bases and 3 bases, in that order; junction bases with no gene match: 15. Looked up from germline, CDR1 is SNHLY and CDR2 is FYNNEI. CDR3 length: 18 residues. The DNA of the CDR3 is TGTGCCAGCGCTGAGTCTAGCGGGAGGGGCAGATTAACAGATACGCAGTATTTT. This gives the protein CASAESSGRGRLTDTQYF.

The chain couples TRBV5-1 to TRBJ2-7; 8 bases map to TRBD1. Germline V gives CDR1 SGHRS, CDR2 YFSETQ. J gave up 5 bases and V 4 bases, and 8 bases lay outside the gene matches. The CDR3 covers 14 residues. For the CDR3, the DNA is TGCGCCAGCAGCCCTGGGACAGGAGGTAACGAGCAGTACTTC. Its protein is CASSPGTGGNEQYF.

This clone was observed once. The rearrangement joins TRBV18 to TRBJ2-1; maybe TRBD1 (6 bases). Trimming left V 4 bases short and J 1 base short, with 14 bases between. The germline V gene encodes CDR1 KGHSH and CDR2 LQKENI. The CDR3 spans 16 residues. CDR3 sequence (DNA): TGTGCCAGCTCACTTTTCCGGGACACATCCTACAATGAGCAGTTCTTC. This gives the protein CASSLFRDTSYNEQFF.

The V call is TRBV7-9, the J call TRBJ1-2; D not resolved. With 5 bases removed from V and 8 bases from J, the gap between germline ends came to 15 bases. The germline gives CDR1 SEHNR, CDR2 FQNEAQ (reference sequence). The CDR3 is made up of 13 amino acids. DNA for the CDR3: TGTGCCAGCAGCCAAACCTCGAGAGGCGGCTACACCTTC. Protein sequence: CASSQTSRGGYTF.